Presented here are 25 T cell receptor beta chains from one specimen sequenced in a study of cytotoxic CD8 clonotypes in ibrutinib-treated CLL. This table comes from immunoSEQ multiplex PCR, and its TCRdb copy is limited to in-frame clones, with some not included. The sample has 90,000 to 100,000 clones, 70% to 85% seen once; the top ten hold under 35%. The sequencing used PBMCs, collected after 12 months of ibrutinib treatment. Every receptor here comes from a human donor with chronic lymphocytic leukemia.

The chain combines TRBV6-4 with TRBJ2-3, with 9 bases aligning to TRBD2. Germline assignment: CDR1 MRHNA and CDR2 SNTAGT. The ends lost 2 bases at V and 5 bases at J; junction bases unmatched: 5. The CDR3 loop spans 15 amino acids. CDR3 region: CASSDGAGGRDTQYF. The CDR3 DNA is TGTGCCAGCAGTGACGGGGCGGGGGGGCGAGATACGCAGTATTTT.

V is TRBV2 and J is TRBJ1-6; TRBD1 agrees at 9 bases. Per the germline V gene, CDR1 is SNHLY and CDR2 is FYNNEI. This CDR3 contains 14 residues. V shed 6 bases, J shed 10 bases, and the junction held 7 bases outside the gene matches. The CDR3 spells CASRTGGSGSPLHF. The DNA for the CDR3 is TGTGCCAGCAGAACAGGGGGCAGTGGGTCACCCCTCCACTTT.

Details on this clone: A read error may account for a junction end that differs from germline. The chain employs TRBV7-7 and TRBJ2-5, with 7 bases that match TRBD2. This CDR3 is built from 15 residues. From germline, CDR1 is SSHAT and CDR2 FNYEAQ (reference sequence). The DNA for the CDR3 is TGTGCTAGCAGCTTAGACGGGGGGACCCAAGAGACCCAGTACTTC. It translates to CASSLDGGTQETQYF.

The rearrangement joins TRBV6-6 to TRBJ1-5; D unresolved. With 7 bases removed from V and 6 bases from J, the gap between germline ends came to 19 bases. The germline CDR1 and CDR2 sequences are MNHNY and SVGAGI (reference sequence). The length of the CDR3 is 15 residues. In DNA form, the CDR3 reads TGTGCCAGCACTCCCCGTGGAACAGTGGGTCAGCCCCAGCATTTT. Protein sequence: CASTPRGTVGQPQHF.

The chain carries TRBV6-1 and TRBJ1-1; unclear D gene. Trimming removed 6 bases at V and 8 bases at J, with 22 bases between. Germline CDR1 is MNHNS and CDR2 is SASEGT. The CDR3 runs 15 residues. CDR3 region: CASSQRPLGGGEAFF. The CDR3 DNA sequence: TGTGCCAGCAGCCAAAGACCCTTGGGCGGCGGGGAAGCTTTCTTT.

The V and J genes are TRBV7-9 and TRBJ2-7; 7 nucleotides match TRBD1. V was clipped by 5 bases and J by 3 bases; unmatched bases: 13. CDR1 is SEHNR and CDR2 is FQNEAQ in the germline V gene (reference sequence). CDR3 length: 16 amino acids. The CDR3: CASSPRQATGFYEQYF. CDR3 sequence (DNA): TGTGCCAGCAGCCCGAGACAAGCGACAGGGTTCTACGAGCAGTACTTC.

This chain connects TRBV30 to TRBJ2-1; D may be TRBD1 or TRBD2 (7 bases each). The CDR3 covers 18 residues. Looked up from germline, CDR1 is GTSNPN and CDR2 is SVGIG (reference sequence). The V gene lost 2 bases and the J gene lost 5 bases, with 25 bases spanning the gap. CDR3 region: CAWSQVEGGQGGDNEQFF. The CDR3 nucleotides read TGTGCCTGGAGTCAGGTTGAAGGGGGGCAGGGGGGGGACAATGAGCAGTTCTTC.

V gene TRBV28 combines with J gene TRBJ1-6, with 8 bases aligning to TRBD1. The CDR3 length is 16 residues. CDR1 is MDHEN and CDR2 is SYDVKM in the germline V gene. V was clipped by 5 bases and J by 7 bases; unmatched bases: 10. The CDR3 nucleotides are TGTGCCAGCAGTCTCCCATCAGGGGGCGGAAATTCACCCCTCCACTTT. The encoded protein is CASSLPSGGGNSPLHF.

This clone has a single count. The chain recombines TRBV7-3 with TRBJ2-7; 12 nucleotides line up with TRBD1. CDR3 length: 14 residues. J lost 7 bases, V lost 5 bases, and 6 bases had no gene match. CDR1 is SGHTA and CDR2 is FQGTGA in the germline V gene. The CDR3 here is CASSKGQGAGEQYF. As DNA, the CDR3 is TGTGCCAGCAGCAAGGGACAGGGGGCCGGAGAGCAGTACTTC.

This clone was counted only a few times. Other DNA sequences in the sample encode the same CDR3. V and J are TRBV6-5 and TRBJ1-5, with D tentatively TRBD1 (5 bases). V shed 0 bases and J shed 0 bases, with 9 bases lying between them. The CDR3 sequence is 16 residues long. Germline V gene data show CDR1 as MNHEY and CDR2 as SVGAGI. CDR3 region: CASSYSGQGSNQPQHF. The CDR3 DNA is TGTGCCAGCAGTTACTCGGGGCAGGGTAGCAATCAGCCCCAGCATTTT.

The V and J genes are TRBV30 and TRBJ1-4, with D perhaps matching TRBD1 (6 bases). The CDR3 has 14 residues. In germline, CDR1 is GTSNPN, CDR2 SVGIG (reference sequence). V gave up 0 bases and J gave up 8 bases, with 13 bases separating them. CDR3 sequence (DNA): TGTGCCTGGAGTGTTTCCAGGGGAAACGAAAAACTGTTTTTT. Translation: CAWSVSRGNEKLFF. Full variable domain (rest looked up from reference TRBV30 and TRBJ1-4): SQTIHQWPATLVQPVGSPLSLECTVEGTSNPNLYWYRQAAGRGLQLLFYSVGIGQISSEVPQNLSASRPQDRQFILSSKKLLLSDSGFYLCAWSVSRGNEKLFFGSGTQLSVL.

This clone has just a few counts. V usage is TRBV6-5 and J usage is TRBJ1-4, with 10 bases aligning to TRBD1. The junction had 1 base not matched to a gene; V was cut back by 0 bases and J by 6 bases. The CDR3 has 15 amino acids. The germline CDR1 and CDR2 sequences are MNHEY and SVGAGI. As DNA, the CDR3 is TGTGCCAGCAGTTACTCAGGGACAGGGGATGAAAAACTGTTTTTT. Its translation is CASSYSGTGDEKLFF.

This chain uses TRBV28 with TRBJ1-2, with 9 bases matching TRBD1. The CDR3 runs 13 residues. The V segment lost 7 bases and the J segment 6 bases; nucleotides outside the gene matches: 6. CDR1 MDHEN and CDR2 SYDVKM come from the germline V gene. CDR3 in amino acids: CASTTGGLNGYTF. The CDR3 coding sequence is TGTGCCAGCACCACAGGGGGCCTCAATGGCTACACCTTC.

In its sample, this clone was seen once. This chain links TRBV10-1 with TRBJ1-1; D is unresolved. CDR1 WNHNN and CDR2 SYGVQD come from the germline V gene (reference sequence). This CDR3 spans 13 amino acids. Trimming took 6 bases from V and 0 from J, leaving 8 bases between them. The CDR3 DNA is TGCGCCAGCAGACTACACCTGAACACTGAAGCTTTCTTT. Protein product: CASRLHLNTEAFF.

The V call is TRBV19, the J call TRBJ2-3, with 10 bases matching TRBD1. The germline gives CDR1 LNHDA, CDR2 SQIVND (reference sequence). The CDR3 sequence is 15 residues long. The J segment lost 3 bases and the V segment lost 4 bases, leaving 4 bases of the junction unmatched. The CDR3 spells CASSNRDRGTDTQYF. Here the CDR3 DNA reads TGTGCCAGTAGTAACCGGGACAGGGGAACAGATACGCAGTATTTT.

This chain links TRBV7-2 with TRBJ1-1, with a weak D call TRBD1 (5 bases). The CDR3 contains 14 residues. Trimming pared 4 bases from V and 0 bases from J, leaving 9 bases between. Looked up from germline, CDR1 is SGHTA and CDR2 is FQGNSA. In nucleotides, the CDR3 is TGTGCCAGCAGCTGGGGCAGCATGAACACTGAAGCTTTCTTT. Residues: CASSWGSMNTEAFF.

The chain carries TRBV19 and TRBJ2-7; D possibly uses TRBD1 or TRBD2 (5 bases each). The germline V and J ends were trimmed by 5 bases and 2 bases, with 10 bases remaining between them. CDR3 length: 13 residues. The germline V gene encodes CDR1 LNHDA and CDR2 SQIVND (reference sequence). The CDR3: CASSGQGPYEQYF. The CDR3 nucleotides read TGTGCCAGTAGTGGGCAGGGACCCTACGAGCAGTACTTC.

The rearrangement links TRBV13 to TRBJ1-2, with D possibly being TRBD1 (5 bases). In germline, CDR1 is PRHDT, CDR2 FYEKMQ (reference sequence). CDR3 length: 14 amino acids. Trimming cost V 0 bases and J 2 bases, with 7 bases left between them. The CDR3 bases are TGTGCCAGCAGCTTAGGCGGACAAAACTATGGCTACACCTTC. This gives the protein CASSLGGQNYGYTF.

This clone is judged large. This chain joins TRBV6-1 and TRBJ2-7, with D possibly being TRBD2 (5 bases). The CDR3 runs to 13 residues. In germline, CDR1 is MNHNS, CDR2 SASEGT. Trimming left V 1 base short and J 3 bases short, with 7 bases between. The CDR3 DNA sequence: TGTGCCAGCAGTGAAGGGGAGTTCTACGAGCAGTACTTC. This translates into CASSEGEFYEQYF.

This chain connects TRBV6-1 to TRBJ1-1; D is unresolved. Trimming removed 4 bases from V and 1 base from J, with 13 bases in between. This CDR3 spans 15 amino acids. Germline V gene data show CDR1 as MNHNS and CDR2 as SASEGT. CDR3 DNA: TGTGCCAGCAGTGTGGAAGAAGGCCGGAACACTGAAGCTTTCTTT. It codes for CASSVEEGRNTEAFF.

This sequence joins TRBV7-2 and TRBJ1-2, with 10 bases that match TRBD1. The CDR3 runs 15 residues. Germline V lookup: CDR1 SGHTA, CDR2 FQGNSA. With 3 bases clipped from V and 4 bases from J, the junction kept 5 bases outside the gene matches. CDR3 amino acids: CASSFQTGGGYGYTF. The CDR3 nucleotides read TGTGCCAGCAGCTTCCAGACAGGGGGCGGCTATGGCTACACCTTC.

V is TRBV7-8 and J is TRBJ2-7; tentatively, D is TRBD2 (5 bases). This CDR3 has 13 residues. The germline gives CDR1 SGHVS, CDR2 FQNEAQ. Trimming shortened V by 1 base and J by 5 bases, and 9 bases separated the two germline ends. CDR3: CASSLVLLDEQYF. CDR3 nucleotides: TGTGCCAGCAGCTTAGTCCTACTAGACGAGCAGTACTTC. The variable domain in full, completed from reference TRBV7-8 and TRBJ2-7, reads GAGVSQSPRYKVAKRGQDVALRCDPISGHVSLFWYQQALGQGPEFLTYFQNEAQLDKSGLPSDRFFAERPEGSVSTLKIQRTQQEDSAVYLCASSLVLLDEQYFGPGTRLTVT.

This chain joins TRBV18 and TRBJ1-2; no definite D call. The ends were cut back, 0 bases at V and 5 bases at J, with 13 bases in the middle. The CDR3 spans 15 residues. Germline assignment: CDR1 KGHSH and CDR2 LQKENI. The chain's CDR3 is CASSPPGSLQYGYTF. The CDR3 DNA is TGTGCCAGCTCACCACCGGGGTCGCTTCAATATGGCTACACCTTC.

The V call is TRBV5-1, the J call TRBJ2-5; TRBD2 matches at 8 bases. Losses at the gene ends were 0 bases for V and 1 base for J; bases not matched to a gene: 5. This CDR3 spans 16 amino acids. The V gene's germline CDR1 is SGHRS and CDR2 YFSETQ. The CDR3 nucleotides are TGCGCCAGCAGCTTGGTTGGCGGGGGGCCCCAAGAGACCCAGTACTTC. It codes for CASSLVGGGPQETQYF.

The gene calls are TRBV7-3 and TRBJ2-6; TRBD1 is a possible D gene (5 bases). The ends were cut back, 1 base at V and 4 bases at J, with 8 bases in the middle. Germline V gene data show CDR1 as SGHTA and CDR2 as FQGTGA. The CDR3 loop spans 15 amino acids. The CDR3 DNA is TGTGCCAGCAGCTTAAATGGGGCGGGGGCCAACGTCCTGACTTTC. Its translation is CASSLNGAGANVLTF.